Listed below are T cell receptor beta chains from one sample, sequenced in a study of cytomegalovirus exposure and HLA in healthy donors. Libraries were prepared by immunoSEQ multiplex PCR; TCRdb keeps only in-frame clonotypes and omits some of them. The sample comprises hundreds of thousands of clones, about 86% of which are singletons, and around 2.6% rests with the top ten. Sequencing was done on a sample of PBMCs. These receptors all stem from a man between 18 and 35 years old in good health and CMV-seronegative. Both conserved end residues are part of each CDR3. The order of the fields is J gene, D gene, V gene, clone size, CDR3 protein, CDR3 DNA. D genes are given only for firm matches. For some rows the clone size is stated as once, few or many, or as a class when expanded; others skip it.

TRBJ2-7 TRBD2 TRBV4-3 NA CASSQEGGLAYEQYF TGCGCCAGCAGCCAAGAAGGGGGACTAGCTTACGAGCAGTACTTC
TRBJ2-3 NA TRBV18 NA CASSPGGITDTQYF TGTGCCAGCTCACCCGGAGGGATCACAGATACGCAGTATTTT
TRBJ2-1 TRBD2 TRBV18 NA CASSPGLAGGEQFF TGTGCCAGCTCACCTGGACTAGCGGGGGGAGAGCAGTTCTTC
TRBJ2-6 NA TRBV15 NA CATSRDRGVGANVLTF TGTGCCACCAGCAGAGATCGGGGTGTTGGTGCCAACGTCCTGACTTTC
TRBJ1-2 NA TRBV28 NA CASSVRYGYTF TGTGCCAGCAGCGTCAGGTATGGCTACACCTTC
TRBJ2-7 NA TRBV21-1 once CASSKNPGQDSYEQYF TGTGCCAGCAGCAAGAACCCGGGACAGGATTCCTACGAGCAGTACTTC
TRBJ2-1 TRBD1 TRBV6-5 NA CASSGTAFYNEQFF TGTGCCAGCTCCGGGACAGCGTTCTACAATGAGCAGTTCTTC
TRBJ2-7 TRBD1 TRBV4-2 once CASSLPGQGIYEQYF TGTGCCAGCAGCCTACCGGGACAGGGAATTTACGAGCAGTACTTC
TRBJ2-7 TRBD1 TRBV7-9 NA CASSQGQAPLGTLPYEQYF TGTGCCAGCAGCCAGGGACAGGCCCCCTTAGGGACCTTGCCCTACGAGCAGTACTTC
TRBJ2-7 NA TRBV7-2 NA CASSLVRGREQYF TGTGCCAGCAGCTTAGTCAGGGGAAGGGAGCAGTACTTC
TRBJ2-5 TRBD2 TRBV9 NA CASSAGGETRTQYF TGTGCCAGCAGCGCGGGAGGAGAAACAAGGACCCAGTACTTC
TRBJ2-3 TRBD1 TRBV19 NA CASSFQGADTQYF TGTGCCAGTAGTTTCCAGGGGGCAGATACGCAGTATTTT
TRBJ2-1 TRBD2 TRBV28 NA CASSFRREDSSYNEQFF TGTGCCAGCAGTTTCCGGCGGGAGGATAGCTCCTACAATGAGCAGTTCTTC
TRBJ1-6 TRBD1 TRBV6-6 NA CASSLTGEGNSPLHF TGTGCCAGCAGTTTGACAGGGGAGGGTAATTCACCCCTCCACTTT
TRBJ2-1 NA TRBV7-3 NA CASSQGLTYNEQFF TGTGCCAGCAGCCAGGGACTTACCTACAATGAGCAGTTCTTC
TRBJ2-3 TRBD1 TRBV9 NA CASSFGQVTDTQYF TGTGCCAGCAGCTTCGGACAGGTGACAGATACGCAGTATTTT
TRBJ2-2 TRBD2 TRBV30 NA CASPKTSGGRNTGELFF TGTGCCTCACCAAAGACTAGCGGGGGAAGGAACACCGGGGAGCTGTTTTTT
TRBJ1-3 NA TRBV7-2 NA CASSADWGPGNTIYF TGTGCCAGCAGCGCAGACTGGGGGCCTGGAAACACCATATATTTT
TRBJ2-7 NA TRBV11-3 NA CASSATGLEQYF TGTGCCAGCAGCGCTACGGGTCTCGAGCAGTACTTC
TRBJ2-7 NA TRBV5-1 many CASSYGQSREQYF TGCGCCAGCAGCTACGGACAGTCACGCGAGCAGTACTTC
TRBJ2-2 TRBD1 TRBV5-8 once CASSLEAGTGTGELFF TGTGCCAGCAGCTTGGAGGCCGGGACAGGGACCGGGGAGCTGTTTTTT
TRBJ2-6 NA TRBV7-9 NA CASGRELSGANVLTF TGTGCCAGCGGACGGGAACTCTCTGGGGCCAACGTCCTGACTTTC
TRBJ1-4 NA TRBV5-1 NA CASSQQDGGANEKLFF TGCGCCAGCAGCCAACAAGACGGAGGGGCTAATGAAAAACTGTTTTTT
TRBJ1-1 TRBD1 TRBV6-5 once CASRGQGWPEAFF TGTGCCTCTCGGGGACAGGGCTGGCCTGAAGCTTTCTTT
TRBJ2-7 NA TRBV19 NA CASSSTSSSYEQYF TGTGCCAGTAGTTCTACTTCGAGCTCCTACGAGCAGTACTTC
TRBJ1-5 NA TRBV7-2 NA CASSSTVNNQPQHF TGTGCCAGCAGCTCTACAGTTAACAATCAGCCCCAGCATTTT
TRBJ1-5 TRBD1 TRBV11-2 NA CASSLVGTGNQPQHF TGTGCCAGCAGCTTAGTGGGGACAGGGAATCAGCCCCAGCATTTT
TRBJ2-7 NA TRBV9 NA CASSAPVSHEQYF TGTGCCAGCAGCGCTCCCGTAAGCCACGAGCAGTACTTC
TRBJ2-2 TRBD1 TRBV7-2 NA CASSPGQTNTGELFF TGTGCCAGCAGCCCGGGACAGACGAACACCGGGGAGCTGTTTTTT
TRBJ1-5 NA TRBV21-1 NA CATDGLDGDRVWQPQHF TGTGCCACCGACGGCCTTGATGGGGACAGGGTGTGGCAGCCCCAGCATTTT
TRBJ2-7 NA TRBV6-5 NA CASYRDPYEQYF TGTGCCAGTTACAGGGACCCCTACGAGCAGTACTTC
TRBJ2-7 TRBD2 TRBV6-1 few CASRLAGALYEQYF TGTGCCAGCAGGTTAGCGGGGGCCCTCTACGAGCAGTACTTC
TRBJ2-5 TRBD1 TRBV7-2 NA CAVDRGSSLQETQYF TGTGCCGTGGACAGGGGAAGCTCCCTCCAAGAGACCCAGTACTTC
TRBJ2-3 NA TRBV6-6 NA CASSSPSLDTQYF TGTGCCAGCAGTTCCCCCTCCCTAGATACGCAGTATTTT
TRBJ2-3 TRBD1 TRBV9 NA CASSGQGLSTDTQYF TGTGCCAGCAGCGGACAGGGTCTAAGCACAGATACGCAGTATTTT
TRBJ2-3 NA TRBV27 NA CASSFRQTDTQYF TGTGCCAGCAGTTTCCGACAGACAGATACGCAGTATTTT
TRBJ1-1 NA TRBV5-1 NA CASSSFPGGYTEAFF TGCGCCAGCAGCTCCTTCCCGGGGGGATACACTGAAGCTTTCTTT
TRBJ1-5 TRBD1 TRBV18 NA CASSATTGAGQPQHF TGTGCCAGCTCAGCAACGACAGGGGCGGGCCAGCCCCAGCATTTT
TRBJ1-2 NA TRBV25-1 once CASSENRVGYTF TGTGCCAGCAGTGAGAACAGGGTCGGCTACACCTTC
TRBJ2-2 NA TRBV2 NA CASQFFEGKAGELFF TGTGCCAGCCAGTTCTTTGAGGGCAAGGCCGGGGAGCTGTTTTTT
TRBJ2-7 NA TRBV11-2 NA CASSRRTVKSHEQYF TGTGCCAGCAGTCGACGGACAGTTAAGAGCCACGAGCAGTACTTC
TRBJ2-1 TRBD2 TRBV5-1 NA CASSLGGAGGMNEQFF TGCGCCAGCAGCTTGGGGGGAGCGGGAGGGATGAATGAGCAGTTCTTC
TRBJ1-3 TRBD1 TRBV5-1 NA CASSLDYRGNSGNTIYF TGCGCCAGCAGCTTGGACTACAGGGGGAACTCTGGAAACACCATATATTTT
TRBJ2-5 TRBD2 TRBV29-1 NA CSVGLAGQETQYF TGCAGCGTTGGGCTAGCGGGGCAAGAGACCCAGTACTTC
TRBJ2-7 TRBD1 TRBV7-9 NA CASSLSGQGSYEQYF TGTGCCAGCAGCTTATCCGGACAGGGGTCCTACGAGCAGTACTTC
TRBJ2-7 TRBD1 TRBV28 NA CASRLDRGYEQYF TGTGCCAGCAGGTTAGACAGGGGGTATGAGCAGTACTTC
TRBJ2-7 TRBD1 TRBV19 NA CASSTGGPVYEQYF TGTGCCAGTAGTACAGGGGGCCCCGTATACGAGCAGTACTTC
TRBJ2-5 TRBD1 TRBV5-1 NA CASSLFGQGSGETQYF TGCGCCAGCAGCTTGTTCGGACAGGGTAGTGGAGAGACCCAGTACTTC
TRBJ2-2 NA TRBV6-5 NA CASSNNIPGELFF TGTGCCAGCAGTAATAATATCCCCGGGGAGCTGTTTTTT
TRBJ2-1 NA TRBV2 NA CASSVRGEQFF TGTGCCAGCAGCGTTAGGGGTGAGCAGTTCTTC
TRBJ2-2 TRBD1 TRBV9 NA CASSDLGQGVSGELFF TGTGCCAGCAGCGATCTGGGACAGGGAGTTTCCGGGGAGCTGTTTTTT
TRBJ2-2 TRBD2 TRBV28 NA CASRSGTSESGELFF TGTGCCAGCAGATCCGGGACTAGCGAGTCCGGGGAGCTGTTTTTT
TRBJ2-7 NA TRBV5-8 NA CASSLDPSLRYEQYF TGTGCCAGCAGCTTGGACCCTTCCCTACGGTACGAGCAGTACTTC
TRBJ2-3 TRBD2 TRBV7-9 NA CASSLDLAGKDTQYF TGTGCCAGCAGCTTAGATCTAGCGGGGAAGGATACGCAGTATTTT
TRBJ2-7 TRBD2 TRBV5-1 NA CASSWGLAGVSSYEQYF TGCGCCAGCAGCTGGGGACTAGCGGGGGTGAGCTCCTACGAGCAGTACTTC
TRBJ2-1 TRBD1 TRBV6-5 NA CASSRQGDEQFF TGTGCCAGCAGCCGGCAGGGGGATGAGCAGTTCTTC
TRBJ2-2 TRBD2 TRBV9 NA CASATSGGATGELFF TGTGCCAGCGCCACTAGCGGGGGGGCCACCGGGGAGCTGTTTTTT
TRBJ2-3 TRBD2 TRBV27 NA CASSAGLAGPTDTQYF TGTGCCAGCAGTGCGGGACTAGCGGGGCCCACAGATACGCAGTATTTT
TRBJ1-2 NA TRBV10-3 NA CAITAVRESGGYTF TGTGCCATCACGGCGGTCAGGGAATCTGGTGGCTACACCTTC
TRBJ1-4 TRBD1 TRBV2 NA CASSSGTGEEKLFF TGTGCCAGCAGCTCCGGGACAGGGGAAGAAAAACTGTTTTTT